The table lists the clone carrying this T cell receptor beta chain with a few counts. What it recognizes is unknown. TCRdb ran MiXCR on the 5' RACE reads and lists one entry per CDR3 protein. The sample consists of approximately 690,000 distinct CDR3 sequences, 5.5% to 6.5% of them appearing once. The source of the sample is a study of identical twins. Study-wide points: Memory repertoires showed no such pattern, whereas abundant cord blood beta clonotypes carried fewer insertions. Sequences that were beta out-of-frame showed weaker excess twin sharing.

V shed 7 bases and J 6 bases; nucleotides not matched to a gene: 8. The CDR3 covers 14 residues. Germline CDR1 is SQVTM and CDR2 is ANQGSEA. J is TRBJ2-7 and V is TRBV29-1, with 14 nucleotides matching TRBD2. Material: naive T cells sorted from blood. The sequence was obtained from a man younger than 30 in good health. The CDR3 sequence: CSADRTSGRSEQYV. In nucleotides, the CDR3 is TGCAGCGCCGACCGGACTAGCGGGAGGAGCGAGCAGTACGTC.